A single sample is the source of the 32 T cell receptor beta chains below, sequenced in a study of shared clonotypes between healthy human individuals. Libraries were prepared by immunoSEQ multiplex PCR; TCRdb keeps only in-frame clonotypes and omits some of them. The sample consists of over a million clones, around 78% of them appearing once. Sequencing was done on a sample of memory CD4+ T cells from PBMCs. The subset denotes: CD45RA-negative fraction. The receptors come from a man between 18 and 29 years old in good health. Some clones in this sample may be carry-over from other donors' samples.

The chain combines TRBV7-9 with TRBJ1-5, with D possibly matching TRBD1 (6 bases). Trimming pared 5 bases from V and 5 bases from J, leaving 19 bases between. There are 16 residues in the CDR3. Per the germline V gene, CDR1 is SEHNR and CDR2 is FQNEAQ (reference sequence). This chain's CDR3 is CASSPSVGGADQPQHF. The CDR3 DNA reads as TGTGCCAGCAGCCCCTCGGTAGGGGGGGCCGATCAGCCCCAGCATTTT.

V is TRBV7-3 and J is TRBJ1-5; a possible D gene is TRBD1 (5 bases). Germline V lookup: CDR1 SGHTA, CDR2 FQGTGA. The ends were cut back, 3 bases at V and 4 bases at J, with 7 bases in the middle. The CDR3 contains 13 residues. The CDR3 coding sequence is TGTGCCAGCAGCTTCGACAGAAATCAGCCCCAGCATTTT. Translating gives CASSFDRNQPQHF.

The V gene is TRBV27, the J gene TRBJ1-3; D unclear. The length of the CDR3 is 16 residues. Germline V gives CDR1 MNHEY, CDR2 SMNVEV (reference sequence). V was cut by 5 bases and J by 0 bases, with 14 bases left in between. The CDR3 here is CASSQKGTHSGNTIYF. Written as DNA, the CDR3 is TGTGCCAGCAGTCAAAAGGGCACTCACTCTGGAAACACCATATATTTT.

This chain uses TRBV5-5 with TRBJ2-5; 7 bases align to TRBD1. Unmatched junction bases numbered 9, after V lost 4 bases and J lost 3 bases. The CDR3 length is 15 residues. The germline CDR1 and CDR2 sequences are SGHKS and YYEKEE (reference sequence). CDR3 residues: CASSESTGAEETQYF. The DNA of the CDR3 is TGTGCCAGCAGCGAATCAACAGGGGCCGAAGAGACCCAGTACTTC.

This chain links TRBV10-2 with TRBJ2-5; 7 positions agree with TRBD1. V shed 8 bases and J 5 bases; nucleotides not matched to a gene: 11. Germline CDR1 and CDR2: WSHSY and SAAADI. The CDR3 contains 14 residues. The CDR3 DNA sequence: TGCGCCAGCGGCAACACCGGGACAGTGGAGACCCAGTACTTC. Protein sequence: CASGNTGTVETQYF.

The chain combines TRBV10-3 with TRBJ1-5; D call uncertain. Germline-derived CDR1 and CDR2 are ENHRY and SYGVKD. The CDR3 consists of 13 residues. V was trimmed by 4 bases and J by 3 bases, leaving 7 bases between them. The CDR3 DNA reads as TGTGCCATCAGTGGCAGGCCCAATCAGCCCCAGCATTTT. This codes for CAISGRPNQPQHF.

This chain uses TRBV4-1 with TRBJ2-5; D is undetermined. V shed 2 bases and J shed 3 bases, with 13 bases lying between them. In germline, CDR1 is MGHRA, CDR2 YSYEKL. The CDR3 has 15 residues. The CDR3 region has the DNA TGCGCCAGCAGCCAAAGGTTGGTTGGGGAAGAGACCCAGTACTTC. It is translated as CASSQRLVGEETQYF.

The chain joins TRBV7-8 to TRBJ2-6; 10 bases are shared with TRBD1. The CDR3 is made up of 18 amino acids. Germline V gene lookup returns CDR1 SGHVS and CDR2 FQNEAQ. V was pared by 4 bases and J by 0 bases, with 6 bases of the junction left unmatched. CDR3 residues: CASSYSRDRGSGANVLTF. CDR3 DNA sequence: TGTGCCAGCAGCTACTCCCGGGACAGGGGCTCTGGGGCCAACGTCCTGACTTTC.

This chain joins TRBV2 and TRBJ2-3; TRBD1 matches 10 bases. CDR3 length: 14 residues. Trimming cost V 6 bases and J 4 bases; bases outside gene matches: 4. CDR1 is SNHLY, CDR2 FYNNEI, per germline. CDR3 loop: CASRPGTGADTQYF. The CDR3 nucleotides read TGTGCCAGCAGGCCCGGGACAGGGGCAGATACGCAGTATTTT.

The CDR3 loop reads CASSSARGSYEQYF. The DNA of the CDR3 is TGTGCCAGCAGCTCAGCCCGGGGCTCCTACGAGCAGTACTTC. The chain uses TRBV7-2 and TRBJ2-7, with a weak D call TRBD2 (5 bases). This CDR3 has 14 amino acids. Germline V gene lookup returns CDR1 SGHTA and CDR2 FQGNSA. V was clipped by 4 bases and J by 0 bases, with 10 bases between them.

The chain joins TRBV15 to TRBJ2-7, with D maybe TRBD2 (5 bases). CDR1 is LNHNV and CDR2 is YYDKDF in the germline V gene (reference sequence). The V gene lost 1 base and the J gene lost 0 bases, with 13 bases spanning the gap. CDR3 length: 16 amino acids. The CDR3 sequence is CATSRGPAGLSYEQYF. The CDR3 DNA reads TGTGCCACCAGCAGAGGCCCGGCGGGCCTCTCCTACGAGCAGTACTTC.

This clone was detected a few times. The rearrangement uses TRBV5-4 and TRBJ2-7; 13 positions agree with TRBD2. Germline lookup yields CDR1 SGHNT and CDR2 YYREEE (reference sequence). There are 15 residues in the CDR3. Trimming cost V 3 bases and J 2 bases; bases outside gene matches: 2. CDR3 DNA sequence: TGTGCCAGCAGCTACGGGACTAGCGGGACCTACGAGCAGTACTTC. Its protein product is CASSYGTSGTYEQYF.

The rearrangement links TRBV6-5 to TRBJ1-2, with D perhaps matching TRBD1 (6 bases). Germline V CDR1 and CDR2: MNHEY, SVGAGI. The CDR3 sequence is 13 residues long. V was trimmed by 6 bases and J by 6 bases, leaving 14 bases between them. The CDR3 loop reads CASSLGQLDGYTF. CDR3 in DNA: TGTGCCAGCAGCCTTGGACAGTTAGATGGCTACACCTTC.

The V call is TRBV7-9, the J call TRBJ1-2, with TRBD1 matching over 7 bases. Trimming at V came to 3 bases and at J to 3 bases, leaving 13 bases not matched to a gene. The CDR3 length is 17 residues. From germline, CDR1 is SEHNR and CDR2 FQNEAQ (reference sequence). Here the CDR3 DNA reads TGTGCCAGCAGCTTGGACAGGATCTTCAGCAGCGACTATGGCTACACCTTC. Translated, it gives CASSLDRIFSSDYGYTF. Complete variable domain (other parts from reference TRBV7-9 and TRBJ1-2): DTGVSQNPRHKITKRGQNVTFRCDPISEHNRLYWYRQTLGQGPEFLTYFQNEAQLEKSRLLSDRFSAERPKGSFSTLEIQRTEQGDSAMYLCASSLDRIFSSDYGYTFGSGTRLTVV.

The chain uses TRBV5-1 and TRBJ2-7, with D unresolved. Germline CDR1 SGHRS, CDR2 YFSETQ. This CDR3 is 14 amino acids long. The germline V and J ends were trimmed by 0 bases and 2 bases, with 9 bases remaining between them. CDR3 sequence reads: CASSLGVYPYEQYF. CDR3 coding DNA: TGCGCCAGCAGCTTGGGAGTCTACCCCTACGAGCAGTACTTC.

The chain has TRBV7-9 and TRBJ2-7; a weak D match, TRBD1 (6 bases). V lost 5 bases, J lost 1 base, and 15 bases lay in between. The CDR3 contains 15 residues. Germline CDR1 SEHNR, CDR2 FQNEAQ (reference sequence). CDR3 loop: CASSTLLTGSYEQYF. The CDR3 bases are TGTGCCAGCAGCACATTGTTGACAGGATCCTACGAGCAGTACTTC.

The chain employs TRBV4-2 and TRBJ2-7; possibly TRBD1 for D (5 bases). Trimming pared 1 base from V and 4 bases from J, leaving 8 bases between. CDR3 size: 13 residues. Germline-derived CDR1 and CDR2 are LGHNA and YNFKEQ. The DNA of the CDR3 is TGTGCCAGCAGCCAAGGGACATGGTACGAGCAGTACTTC. Protein product: CASSQGTWYEQYF.

The gene calls are TRBV10-1 and TRBJ2-3; no clear D gene. Trimming cost V 7 bases and J 6 bases, with 11 bases left between them. CDR1 is WNHNN and CDR2 is SYGVQD in the germline V gene (reference sequence). This CDR3 has 12 residues. The CDR3 DNA reads as TGCGCCAGCACTGACGTGGGGGATACGCAGTATTTT. This translates into CASTDVGDTQYF.

The rearrangement uses TRBV7-2 and TRBJ2-5; TRBD2 aligns across 10 bases. The CDR3 runs to 18 residues. V lost 2 bases and J lost 5; bases outside the gene matches: 14. Germline-derived CDR1 and CDR2 are SGHTA and FQGNSA. The CDR3 loop reads CASSLRPGGSGRGETQYF. CDR3 DNA: TGTGCCAGCAGCTTAAGACCGGGTGGCAGCGGGAGGGGGGAGACCCAGTACTTC. The full variable domain, rest sourced from reference TRBV7-2 and TRBJ2-5, is GAGVSQSPSNKVTEKGKDVELRCDPISGHTALYWYRQSLGQGLEFLIYFQGNSAPDKSGLPSDRFSAERTGGSVSTLTIQRTQQEDSAVYLCASSLRPGGSGRGETQYFGPGTRLLVL.

The chain recombines TRBV19 with TRBJ1-5; the match to TRBD1 covers 8 bases. The CDR3 sequence is 13 residues long. Germline CDR1 reads LNHDA; CDR2 reads SQIVND (reference sequence). With V trimmed by 8 bases and J by 3 bases, 3 bases remained unmatched. The CDR3 sequence: CASGDRINQPQHF. As DNA, the CDR3 is TGTGCCAGTGGGGACAGGATCAATCAGCCCCAGCATTTT. The full variable domain, with the rest looked up from reference TRBV19 and TRBJ1-5, is DGGITQSPKYLFRKEGQNVTLSCEQNLNHDAMYWYRQDPGQGLRLIYYSQIVNDFQKGDIAEGYSVSREKKESFPLTVTSAQKNPTAFYLCASGDRINQPQHFGDGTRLSIL.

V gene TRBV5-6 combines with J gene TRBJ2-2; D is ambiguous. V was pared by 2 bases and J by 3 bases, with 14 bases between. CDR1 is SGHDT and CDR2 is YYEEEE in the germline V gene. The CDR3 has 16 amino acids. CDR3 in amino acids: CASSFGVALDTGELFF. Here the CDR3 DNA reads TGTGCCAGCAGCTTTGGAGTGGCCTTGGACACCGGGGAGCTGTTTTTT.

The chain links TRBV6-6 to TRBJ2-7; the D gene is possibly TRBD2 (5 bases). CDR1 is MNHNY, CDR2 SVGAGI, per germline (reference sequence). Trimming took off 6 bases at V and 3 bases at J, with 21 bases between the two ends. The CDR3 runs 16 residues. The CDR3 coding sequence is TGTGCCAGCAGGGACGCTCAAGGCCCACGGGGCTACGAGCAGTACTTC. It codes for CASRDAQGPRGYEQYF.

This clone was seen once. V usage is TRBV5-1 and J usage is TRBJ2-7; TRBD2 is a possible D gene (5 bases). Looked up from germline, CDR1 is SGHRS and CDR2 is YFSETQ. The CDR3 is 15 amino acids. Trimming cost V 0 bases and J 5 bases, with 15 bases left between them. The CDR3: CASSLAATGKDEQYF. The DNA for the CDR3 is TGCGCCAGCAGCTTGGCCGCGACCGGGAAAGACGAGCAGTACTTC. Full variable domain (remainder filled in from reference TRBV5-1 and TRBJ2-7): KAGVTQTPRYLIKTRGQQVTLSCSPISGHRSVSWYQQTPGQGLQFLFEYFSETQRNKGNFPGRFSGRQFSNSRSEMNVSTLELGDSALYLCASSLAATGKDEQYFGPGTRLTVT.

In this sample, this clone turned up a few times. V gene TRBV18 combines with J gene TRBJ2-5, with TRBD2 as a possible D gene (6 bases). The CDR3 has 15 residues. The germline CDR1 and CDR2 sequences are KGHSH and LQKENI. V was clipped by 1 base and J by 5 bases, with 14 bases between them. The CDR3 bases are TGTGCCAGCTCACCACGGGCGGGGACGGGGGAGACCCAGTACTTC. Translation gives CASSPRAGTGETQYF.

The chain recombines TRBV30 with TRBJ1-5, with no clear D. The V gene's germline CDR1 is GTSNPN and CDR2 SVGIG (reference sequence). Trimming stripped 1 base from V and 5 bases from J, with 12 bases between. CDR3 length: 14 amino acids. CDR3 DNA sequence: TGTGCCTGGAGTGGGCTGGGAGAGGATCAGCCCCAGCATTTT. It specifies CAWSGLGEDQPQHF.

The V and J genes are TRBV28 and TRBJ1-3, with D hard to call. The germline CDR1 and CDR2 sequences are MDHEN and SYDVKM. Trimming cost V 2 bases and J 0 bases, with 14 bases left between them. The CDR3 covers 17 residues. The CDR3 loop reads CASSLRAYTSSGNTIYF. The CDR3 DNA reads TGTGCCAGCAGTTTAAGGGCCTACACTAGCTCTGGAAACACCATATATTTT.

The table lists this clone with many counts. The same CDR3 can be traced to other DNA sequences in this sample. The chain employs TRBV18 and TRBJ2-7, with D possibly TRBD2 on 5 matching bases. CDR3 length equals 12 residues. Germline CDR1 is KGHSH and CDR2 is LQKENI. Between the trimmed V and J ends, which lost 2 bases and 5 bases, there was a span of 7 bases. CDR3 sequence reads: CASSPSSDEQYF. The DNA for the CDR3 is TGTGCCAGCTCACCAAGTAGCGACGAGCAGTACTTC.

The chain couples TRBV4-1 to TRBJ1-5; D ambiguous. The V and J ends lost 1 base and 7 bases respectively, with 11 bases between them. Germline loops: CDR1 MGHRA, CDR2 YSYEKL. The length of the CDR3 is 14 residues. The CDR3 sequence: CASSQVEGTQPQHF. DNA of the CDR3: TGCGCCAGCAGCCAAGTTGAGGGTACGCAGCCCCAGCATTTT.

V is TRBV11-2 and J is TRBJ2-6; possibly TRBD1 for D (8 bases). V was cut by 5 bases and J by 0 bases, with 14 bases left in between. CDR3 size: 17 residues. Germline V gives CDR1 SGHAT, CDR2 FQNNGV. CDR3 nucleotide sequence: TGTGCCAGCAGCCCACAGGGGGGGGGCTCTGGGGCCAACGTCCTGACTTTC. Amino acid sequence: CASSPQGGGSGANVLTF.

The sample holds a few counts of this clone. No DNA is shown, since the ends of the CDR3 on it are uncertain; the CDR3 is the one TCRdb lists. V gene TRBV25-1 combines with J gene TRBJ1-4. The germline V gene encodes CDR1 MGHDK and CDR2 SYGVNS. The CDR3 is 14 amino acids in total, end residues counted. The CDR3 sequence: CASSSSGGREKLFF.

The CDR3 DNA sequence: TGTGCCAGCAGCCTCACCCCAAGGGCTGGGGCCAACGTCCTGACTTTC. It encodes CASSLTPRAGANVLTF. This rearrangement joins TRBV7-3 to TRBJ2-6; D gene ambiguous. The V gene lost 5 bases and the J gene lost 2 bases, with 13 bases spanning the gap. This CDR3 has 16 residues. The germline CDR1 and CDR2 sequences are SGHTA and FQGTGA. Full variable domain (outside the CDR3, taken from reference TRBV7-3 and TRBJ2-6): GAGVSQTPSNKVTEKGKYVELRCDPISGHTALYWYRQSLGQGPEFLIYFQGTGAADDSGLPNDRFFAVRPEGSVSTLKIQRTERGDSAVYLCASSLTPRAGANVLTFGAGSRLTVL.

The chain employs TRBV7-8 and TRBJ2-7; 11 bases align to TRBD2. Germline loops: CDR1 SGHVS, CDR2 FQNEAQ. V shed 3 bases, J shed 3 bases, and the junction held 1 base outside the gene matches. This CDR3 contains 14 residues. CDR3 in amino acids: CASSLTSGNYEQYF. The CDR3 nucleotides are TGTGCCAGCAGCTTGACTAGCGGGAACTACGAGCAGTACTTC.